These 20 T cell receptor beta chains came from one sample sequenced in a study of T cell changes during pregnancy in multiple sclerosis. Using immunoSEQ multiplex PCR, the repertoire was profiled, and TCRdb retains in-frame clones only, with some absent. The data contain over 7,000 clones, 87% of them singletons. Sequenced here: CD8+ T cells from peripheral blood mononuclear cells, sampled in the first trimester of pregnancy. All receptors come from a female donor in good health, enrolled as a control in a pregnancy study.

The chain recombines TRBV6-6 with TRBJ1-2; 9 bases fit TRBD1. This CDR3 spans 15 amino acids. Germline lookup yields CDR1 MNHNY and CDR2 SVGAGI (reference sequence). V lost 6 bases and J lost 6; bases outside the gene matches: 11. CDR3 DNA: TGTGCCAGCAGCCCCTCCCTACAGGGGGCTAATGGCTACACCTTC. This encodes CASSPSLQGANGYTF.

The chain's CDR3 is CASSLSGGAREQYF. CDR3 sequence (DNA): TGTGCCAGCAGTTTGTCGGGGGGGGCGAGGGAGCAGTACTTC. This chain joins TRBV27 and TRBJ2-7; 8 bases are shared with TRBD2. The J segment lost 7 bases and the V segment lost 3 bases, leaving 8 bases of the junction unmatched. The CDR3 contains 14 residues. CDR1 is MNHEY, CDR2 SMNVEV, per germline (reference sequence).

V gene TRBV6-1 combines with J gene TRBJ2-3; 8 nucleotides agree with TRBD1. J lost 4 bases, V lost 4 bases, and 7 bases had no gene match. This CDR3 has 15 residues. Germline CDR1 MNHNS, CDR2 SASEGT. In DNA form, the CDR3 reads TGTGCCAGCAGTGGGGTTGCAGGGGGCCCAGATACGCAGTATTTT. As protein: CASSGVAGGPDTQYF.

The chain joins TRBV7-9 to TRBJ2-1; D is undetermined. Trimming removed 4 bases at V and 7 bases at J, with 11 bases between. The CDR3 has 13 residues. Germline V gives CDR1 SEHNR, CDR2 FQNEAQ (reference sequence). CDR3 sequence reads: CASSYENQNEQFF. CDR3 DNA: TGTGCCAGCAGCTATGAGAATCAAAATGAGCAGTTCTTC.

V gene TRBV9 combines with J gene TRBJ2-2; possibly TRBD2 for D (5 bases). CDR1 and CDR2 (germline): SGDLS, YYNGEE. The germline V and J ends were trimmed by 0 bases and 8 bases, with 11 bases remaining between them. This CDR3 comprises 14 residues. The CDR3: CASSVAYRGGELFF. Written as DNA, the CDR3 is TGTGCCAGCAGCGTAGCGTACCGGGGAGGGGAGCTGTTTTTT.

The chain combines TRBV6-5 with TRBJ2-7; D perhaps matches TRBD1 (6 bases). CDR3 size: 14 residues. Germline V gene data show CDR1 as MNHEY and CDR2 as SVGAGI. Deletions cut 5 bases from V and 2 bases from J, with 13 bases between. The chain's CDR3 is CASSIRDTAYEQYF. The CDR3 DNA reads TGTGCCAGCAGTATCCGGGACACAGCCTACGAGCAGTACTTC.

This sequence joins TRBV6-6 and TRBJ2-5; tentative D call: TRBD2 (6 bases). This CDR3 region has 15 residues. Germline V CDR1 and CDR2: MNHNY, SVGAGI (reference sequence). The V end was cut by 2 bases, the J end by 5 bases, with 15 bases between. The CDR3 region has the DNA TGTGCCAGCAGTTACCCCGGACCCCGGGGGGAGACCCAGTACTTC. As protein: CASSYPGPRGETQYF.

This clone was seen only a few times. The gene calls are TRBV5-5 and TRBJ1-2; 8 positions agree with TRBD1. The germline CDR1 and CDR2 sequences are SGHKS and YYEKEE (reference sequence). V lost 2 bases and J lost 4; bases outside the gene matches: 7. The CDR3 sequence is 15 residues long. The DNA for the CDR3 is TGTGCCAGCAGCTTCACCGGGACAGGCCGCTATGGCTACACCTTC. This codes for CASSFTGTGRYGYTF. The full variable domain, rest sourced from reference TRBV5-5 and TRBJ1-2, is DAGVTQSPTHLIKTRGQQVTLRCSPISGHKSVSWYQQVLGQGPQFIFQYYEKEERGRGNFPDRFSARQFPNYSSELNVNALLLGDSALYLCASSFTGTGRYGYTFGSGTRLTVV.

CDR3 DNA sequence: TGTGCCAGCAGCTTAGAGGCAGGGGGCTGGAAGACCCAGTACTTC. Translating it yields CASSLEAGGWKTQYF. The V and J genes are TRBV11-2 and TRBJ2-5, with TRBD1 matching over 8 bases. Trimming removed 0 bases from V and 6 bases from J; junction bases left unmatched: 6. There are 15 residues in the CDR3. Per germline, CDR1 SGHAT and CDR2 FQNNGV.

This clone came up once. The V gene is TRBV28, the J gene TRBJ1-5; possible D gene TRBD1, 5 bases. The CDR3 has 13 amino acids. Trimming took 6 bases from V and 5 from J, leaving 11 bases between them. The germline V gene encodes CDR1 MDHEN and CDR2 SYDVKM. The CDR3 coding sequence is TGTGCCAGCAGCTGGACACCCGATCAGCCCCAGCATTTT. Translated: CASSWTPDQPQHF.

The rearrangement links TRBV30 to TRBJ2-4, with 9 bases lining up with TRBD1. The V and J ends lost 3 bases and 6 bases, in that order; junction bases with no gene match: 6. The CDR3 is 14 residues long. CDR1 GTSNPN and CDR2 SVGIG come from the germline V gene (reference sequence). The DNA for the CDR3 is TGTGCCTGGAGCCTAGGACAGGGGAGAAACATTCAGTACTTC. Its protein product is CAWSLGQGRNIQYF.

The DNA for the CDR3 is TGTGCCAGCAGCCCGAACTCCCTAGGACTAGCGGAACAGAACACCGGGGAGCTGTTTTTT. It codes for CASSPNSLGLAEQNTGELFF. V and J are TRBV13 and TRBJ2-2, with TRBD2 matching 10 bases. This CDR3 spans 20 amino acids. Germline values: CDR1 PRHDT, CDR2 FYEKMQ (reference sequence). The junction had 16 bases not matched to a gene; V was cut back by 5 bases and J by 1 base.

The V call is TRBV9, the J call TRBJ2-3, with 10 positions matching TRBD2. This CDR3 has 16 amino acids. The junction had 6 bases not matched to a gene; V was cut back by 0 bases and J by 5 bases. The germline CDR1 and CDR2 sequences are SGDLS and YYNGEE. The CDR3 reads CASSVATASGRDTQYF. In DNA form, the CDR3 reads TGTGCCAGCAGCGTAGCTACGGCTAGCGGGAGAGATACGCAGTATTTT.

V and J are TRBV30 and TRBJ2-3; D is ambiguous. V was cut by 7 bases and J by 1 base, with 15 bases left in between. Germline loops: CDR1 GTSNPN, CDR2 SVGIG (reference sequence). CDR3 length: 14 amino acids. The CDR3 DNA reads as TGTGCCTCGACAAGTGGGTTGGGCACAGATACGCAGTATTTT. As protein: CASTSGLGTDTQYF.

This clone was counted only a few times. The CDR3 region has the DNA TGTGCCAGCAGTGACGCTAGCGGCTCCTACAATGAGCAGTTCTTC. This translates into CASSDASGSYNEQFF. This sequence joins TRBV6-4 and TRBJ2-1, with 7 bases that match TRBD2. The CDR3 length is 15 residues. The V segment lost 2 bases and the J segment 0 bases; nucleotides outside the gene matches: 1. CDR1 is MRHNA, CDR2 SNTAGT, per germline.

The table lists this clone with a count of one. The chain is built from TRBV6-4 and TRBJ2-1; 9 bases align to TRBD2. This CDR3 is built from 15 residues. Trimming removed 3 bases from V and 0 bases from J; junction bases left unmatched: 0. CDR1 and CDR2 from the germline V gene are MRHNA and SNTAGT. The CDR3: CASSEREGSYNEQFF. DNA for the CDR3: TGTGCCAGCAGTGAGCGGGAGGGCTCCTACAATGAGCAGTTCTTC.

This chain connects TRBV5-5 to TRBJ2-2; 9 positions agree with TRBD1. V lost 3 bases and J lost 0; bases outside the gene matches: 9. Germline CDR1 is SGHKS and CDR2 is YYEKEE (reference sequence). The CDR3 spans 18 residues. The CDR3 loop reads CASSSDRGRLANTGELFF. CDR3 nucleotide sequence: TGTGCCAGCAGCTCGGACAGGGGAAGACTGGCGAACACCGGGGAGCTGTTTTTT. Using reference TRBV5-5 and TRBJ2-2 for the parts outside the CDR3, the full variable domain is DAGVTQSPTHLIKTRGQQVTLRCSPISGHKSVSWYQQVLGQGPQFIFQYYEKEERGRGNFPDRFSARQFPNYSSELNVNALLLGDSALYLCASSSDRGRLANTGELFFGEGSRLTVL.

The gene calls are TRBV4-2 and TRBJ2-1, with 15 bases fitting TRBD2. This CDR3 spans 16 amino acids. In germline, CDR1 is LGHNA, CDR2 YNFKEQ. Trimming cost V 4 bases and J 8 bases; bases outside gene matches: 6. CDR3 protein: CASSPRTSGGVDEQFF. The DNA for the CDR3 is TGTGCCAGCAGCCCGAGGACTAGCGGGGGGGTCGATGAGCAGTTCTTC.

This clone showed up just a few times. CDR3 loop: CASSVGLEGNNEQFF. In DNA, the CDR3 is TGTGCCAGCAGCGTAGGACTAGAGGGTAACAATGAGCAGTTCTTC. V is TRBV9 and J is TRBJ2-1, with TRBD2 as a possible D gene (6 bases). With 0 bases removed from V and 5 bases from J, the gap between germline ends came to 12 bases. The V gene's germline CDR1 is SGDLS and CDR2 YYNGEE. The CDR3 has 15 residues.

The rearrangement joins TRBV6-4 to TRBJ2-3; D is unclear. The ends were cut back, 7 bases at V and 3 bases at J, with 14 bases in the middle. Germline V gene lookup returns CDR1 MRHNA and CDR2 SNTAGT. The CDR3 runs to 14 residues. The CDR3: CASKARPETDTQYF. The CDR3 coding sequence is TGTGCCAGCAAGGCTAGACCGGAAACAGATACGCAGTATTTT.